This TCR beta chain was sequenced during a study of blood T cells in healthy people across ages. This CDR3 comprises 13 residues. Trimming pared 7 bases from V and 3 bases from J, leaving 13 bases between. CDR1 MNHEY and CDR2 SVGAGI come from the germline V gene. Using a J-beta primer mix together with a sample-barcoded 5' primer, a second PCR was run for roughly 7 to 11 cycles. TCRdb re-derived calls from the 5' RACE reads in MiXCR, one entry per CDR3 protein. The sample records around 1,500,000 distinct CDR3 sequences, roughly 45% being singletons. What was sequenced was blood. This receptor was identified in a young woman in good health. The rearrangement uses TRBV6-5 and TRBJ2-7, with D perhaps matching TRBD1 (5 bases). CDR3 sequence reads: CASKRIQGYEQYF. The CDR3 DNA reads TGTGCCAGCAAACGAATCCAGGGCTACGAGCAGTACTTC.